Listed below are T cell receptor beta chains from one sample, sequenced in a study of regulatory T cells in long-lasting Graves disease. TCRdb redid the calling of the multiplex PCR reads with MiXCR, one entry per CDR3 protein. The data contain 580,000 or so distinct CDR3 sequences, about 15% of them seen just once; the ten biggest clones take up about 12%. These data also formed part of another study, on T cells in Graves' hyperthyroidism and ophthalmopathy.

This specimen consisted of peripheral blood mononuclear cells (PBMCs), obtained at new diagnosis, from a patient treated with antithyroid drugs. The receptor source for this set is a man aged 18 to 29 with Graves disease. Each CDR3 is given with its conserved first and last residue. D genes are given only for firm matches. Clone size appears in some rows only: once, few, many, or a class for an expanded clone.

v_gene	j_gene	abundance	d_gene	CDR3aa	CDR3nt
TRBV27	TRBJ2-3	many	TRBD2	CASSLSSSGTPTDTQYF	TGTGCCAGCAGTTTATCGAGTAGCGGGACCCCCACAGATACGCAGTATTTT
TRBV7-9	TRBJ2-1	many	-	CASSLVGSNEQFF	TGTGCCAGCAGCTTAGTGGGGTCCAATGAGCAGTTCTTC
TRBV29-1	TRBJ2-1	once	-	CSIKPQSSYNEQFF	TGCAGCATTAAGCCCCAGAGCTCCTACAATGAGCAGTTCTTC
TRBV6-1	TRBJ1-5	-	-	CASSGGARQPQHF	TGTGCCAGCAGTGGGGGGGCCCGTCAGCCCCAGCATTTT
TRBV7-9	TRBJ2-7	many	TRBD1	CASSPQGAIYEQYF	TGTGCCAGCAGCCCTCAGGGGGCTATTTACGAGCAGTACTTC
TRBV27	TRBJ2-7	many	TRBD1	CASSSPGTGFEEQYF	TGTGCCAGCAGTTCCCCCGGGACAGGGTTTGAGGAGCAGTACTTC
TRBV5-1	TRBJ2-3	many	-	CASSLGTPDTQYF	TGCGCCAGCAGCCTAGGGACACCTGATACGCAGTATTTT
TRBV30	TRBJ2-3	many	TRBD1	CAWSPTGNTQYF	TGTGCCTGGAGCCCGACAGGGAATACGCAGTATTTT
TRBV12-3/TRBV12-4	TRBJ2-7	many	TRBD2	CASSSGLAGVAPYEQYF	TGTGCCAGCAGTTCGGGACTAGCGGGGGTAGCTCCCTACGAGCAGTACTTC
TRBV27	TRBJ2-7	many	-	CASSLGSSSEQYF	TGTGCCAGCAGTCTCGGGAGTTCCTCCGAGCAGTACTTC
TRBV18	TRBJ1-3	few	-	CASSPRPLAGGDTIYF	TGTGCCAGCTCACCTAGGCCTCTGGCAGGAGGAGACACCATATATTTT
TRBV27	TRBJ1-2	-	-	CASSLWALQGGIEGYTF	TGTGCCAGCAGTTTATGGGCCCTGCAGGGAGGGATTGAGGGCTACACCTTC
TRBV7-8	TRBJ1-6	-	-	CASSTTGGFSSPLHF	TGTGCCAGCAGCACCACGGGAGGGTTTAGTTCACCCCTCCACTTT
TRBV12-3/TRBV12-4	TRBJ2-1	-	-	CASRWSYNEQFF	TGTGCCAGCAGATGGTCCTACAATGAGCAGTTCTTC
TRBV12-3/TRBV12-4	TRBJ1-2	few	-	CASSLAGMNGYTF	TGTGCCAGCAGTTTGGCAGGGATGAATGGCTACACCTTC
TRBV2	TRBJ1-6	many	TRBD1	CASQLRGQDSPLHF	TGTGCCAGCCAATTGAGGGGGCAGGATTCACCCCTCCACTTT
TRBV5-5	TRBJ2-7	many	TRBD1	CASSWGPGGSFEQYF	TGTGCCAGCAGCTGGGGGCCAGGGGGATCGTTCGAGCAGTACTTC
TRBV28	TRBJ2-7	many	-	CASSPGGQGTYEQYF	TGTGCCAGCAGTCCCGGAGGCCAGGGTACCTACGAGCAGTACTTC
TRBV12-3/TRBV12-4	TRBJ2-2	few	-	CASSLIYGELFF	TGTGCCAGCAGTTTAATATACGGGGAGCTGTTTTTT
TRBV11-2	TRBJ2-1	many	TRBD2	CASSSRALAGGSYNEQFF	TGTGCCAGCAGCTCTAGGGCCCTAGCGGGAGGGTCCTACAATGAGCAGTTCTTC
TRBV6-5	TRBJ2-3	-	-	CASSYGGAAADTQYF	TGTGCCAGCAGTTACGGGGGGGCCGCGGCAGATACGCAGTATTTT
TRBV25-1	TRBJ2-5	many	-	CASSEGGEETQYF	TGTGCCAGCAGTGAAGGGGGCGAGGAGACCCAGTACTTC
TRBV14	TRBJ1-1	-	-	CASSQPLQGNTEAFF	TGTGCCAGCAGCCAACCCCTACAGGGGAACACTGAAGCTTTCTTT
TRBV30	TRBJ2-7	few	-	CAWSSGPGVAYEQYF	TGTGCCTGGAGCTCGGGTCCGGGAGTTGCCTACGAGCAGTACTTC
TRBV9	TRBJ2-1	few	-	CASSDLTGSSYNEQFF	TGTGCCAGCAGCGACTTGACGGGTAGCTCCTACAATGAGCAGTTCTTC
TRBV10-3	TRBJ1-6	-	-	CAISESRGADSPLHF	TGTGCCATCAGTGAGTCAAGGGGGGCGGATTCACCCCTCCACTTT
TRBV2	TRBJ2-1	-	-	CASSPGLRSYNEQFF	TGTGCCAGCAGTCCGGGGCTACGCTCCTACAATGAGCAGTTCTTC
TRBV7-8	TRBJ1-1	few	-	CASSLPVPNSPEAFF	TGTGCCAGCAGCCTACCGGTCCCGAACAGCCCTGAAGCTTTCTTT
TRBV6-4	TRBJ2-1	-	-	CASSDSASNEQFF	TGTGCCAGCAGTGACTCGGCTTCCAATGAGCAGTTCTTC
TRBV7-9	TRBJ2-7	many	-	CASSLRGSLGEQYF	TGTGCCAGCAGCCTACGGGGGAGCCTCGGAGAGCAGTACTTC
TRBV4-2	TRBJ2-3	-	-	CASSSQEARTDTQYF	TGTGCCAGCAGCTCCCAAGAGGCCCGCACAGATACGCAGTATTTT
TRBV6-1	TRBJ2-3	few	TRBD2	CASSRGTSGSPDTQYF	TGTGCCAGCAGTCGTGGGACTAGCGGGAGTCCGGATACGCAGTATTTT
TRBV4-1	TRBJ1-5	few	TRBD1	CASSHTWTGGSNQPQHF	TGCGCCAGCAGCCACACTTGGACAGGGGGAAGCAATCAGCCCCAGCATTTT
TRBV12-3/TRBV12-4	TRBJ2-7	many	-	CASTRRGYEQYF	TGTGCCAGCACTCGAAGGGGCTACGAGCAGTACTTC
TRBV12-3/TRBV12-4	TRBJ2-1	few	-	CASSYPQLNEQFF	TGTGCCAGCAGTTATCCCCAGCTCAATGAGCAGTTCTTC
TRBV7-9	TRBJ2-3	many	TRBD1	CASSSIQGVADTQYF	TGTGCCAGCAGCTCCATCCAGGGGGTCGCAGATACGCAGTATTTT
TRBV28	TRBJ1-1	many	-	CASSLEVSEAFF	TGTGCCAGCAGTCTAGAGGTATCTGAAGCTTTCTTT
TRBV7-9	TRBJ1-1	many	TRBD1	CASSPGGATEAFF	TGTGCCAGCAGCCCAGGGGGGGCCACTGAAGCTTTCTTT
TRBV19	TRBJ1-1	-	-	CASSSGSERNTEAFF	TGTGCCAGTAGTAGTGGATCGGAGAGGAACACTGAAGCTTTCTTT
TRBV13	TRBJ2-7	many	-	CASSWGGAEGAYEQYF	TGTGCCAGCAGCTGGGGTGGAGCGGAGGGGGCCTACGAGCAGTACTTC
TRBV5-1	TRBJ2-2	many	-	CASSLAHTGELFF	TGCGCCAGCAGCTTGGCCCACACCGGGGAGCTGTTTTTT
TRBV6-5	TRBJ2-5	-	-	CASSYGGAGMETQYF	TGTGCCAGCAGTTACGGAGGAGCCGGGATGGAGACCCAGTACTTC
TRBV6-1	TRBJ1-1	many	-	CASIYRAGDTEAFF	TGTGCCAGCATCTATCGGGCGGGGGACACTGAAGCTTTCTTT
TRBV5-1	TRBJ2-7	many	-	CASSLEPSVLEQYF	TGCGCCAGCAGCTTGGAGCCCTCCGTGCTCGAGCAGTACTTC
TRBV2	TRBJ1-5	-	-	CASSEDSGGNQPQHF	TGTGCCAGCAGCGAGGACTCGGGGGGCAATCAGCCCCAGCATTTT
TRBV15	TRBJ2-7	few	-	CATSSVDSPASYEQYF	TGTGCCACCAGCAGCGTTGACAGTCCCGCGTCCTACGAGCAGTACTTC
TRBV6-2/TRBV6-3	TRBJ2-1	many	TRBD1	CASSYEPPDRSSYNEQFF	TGTGCCAGCAGTTACGAACCCCCGGACAGGAGCTCCTACAATGAGCAGTTCTTC
TRBV6-1	TRBJ2-7	-	-	CASSSERSGRGGEQYF	TGTGCCAGCAGTAGTGAACGGTCGGGGAGAGGGGGCGAGCAGTACTTC
TRBV5-1	TRBJ2-7	many	TRBD2	CASSLESGSTEQYF	TGCGCCAGCAGCTTGGAAAGCGGGAGTACCGAGCAGTACTTC